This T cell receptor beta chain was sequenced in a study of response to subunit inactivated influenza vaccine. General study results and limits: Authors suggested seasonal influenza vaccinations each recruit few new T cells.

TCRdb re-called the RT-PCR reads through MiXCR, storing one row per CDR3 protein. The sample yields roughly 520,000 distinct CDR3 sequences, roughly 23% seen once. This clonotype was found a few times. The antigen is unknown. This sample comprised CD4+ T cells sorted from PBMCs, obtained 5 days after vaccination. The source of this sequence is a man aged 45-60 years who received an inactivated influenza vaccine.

CDR3 in DNA: TGTGCCAGCAGCCAAGTTCGAGGACCGTGGGGCGAGCAGTACTTC. Protein sequence: CASSQVRGPWGEQYF. The rearrangement links TRBV14 to TRBJ2-7; D unresolved. Germline CDR1 is SGHDN and CDR2 is FVKESK. Trimming took 1 base from V and 6 from J, leaving 16 bases between them. The CDR3 is 15 residues long. The full variable domain, in which reference TRBV14 and TRBJ2-7 provide the parts outside the CDR3, is EAGVTQFPSHSVIEKGQTVTLRCDPISGHDNLYWYRRVMGKEIKFLLHFVKESKQDESGMPNNRFLAERTGGTYSTLKVQPAELEDSGVYFCASSQVRGPWGEQYFGPGTRLTVT.